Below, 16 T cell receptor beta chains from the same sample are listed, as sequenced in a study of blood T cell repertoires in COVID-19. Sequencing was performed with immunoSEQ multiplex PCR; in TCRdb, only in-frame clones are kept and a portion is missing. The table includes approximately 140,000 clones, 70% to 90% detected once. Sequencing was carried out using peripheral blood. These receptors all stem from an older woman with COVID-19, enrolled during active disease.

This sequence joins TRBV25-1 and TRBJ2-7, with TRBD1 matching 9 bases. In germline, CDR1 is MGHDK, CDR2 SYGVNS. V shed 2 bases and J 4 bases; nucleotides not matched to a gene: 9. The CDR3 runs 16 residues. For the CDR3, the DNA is TGTGCCAGCAGTGAAGATCCAGGACAGGGGTTTTACGAGCAGTACTTC. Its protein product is CASSEDPGQGFYEQYF.

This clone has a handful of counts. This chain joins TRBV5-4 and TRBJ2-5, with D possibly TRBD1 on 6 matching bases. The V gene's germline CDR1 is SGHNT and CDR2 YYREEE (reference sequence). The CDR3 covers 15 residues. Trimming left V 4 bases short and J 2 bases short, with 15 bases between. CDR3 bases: TGTGCCAGCAGCCAAGAACCCGACAGGCAAGAGACCCAGTACTTC. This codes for CASSQEPDRQETQYF.

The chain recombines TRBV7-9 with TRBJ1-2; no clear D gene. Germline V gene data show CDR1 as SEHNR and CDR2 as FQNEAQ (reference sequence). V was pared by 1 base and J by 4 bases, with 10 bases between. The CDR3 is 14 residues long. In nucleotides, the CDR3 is TGTGCCAGCAGCTTAGTCGGTAACTCCTATGGCTACACCTTC. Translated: CASSLVGNSYGYTF.

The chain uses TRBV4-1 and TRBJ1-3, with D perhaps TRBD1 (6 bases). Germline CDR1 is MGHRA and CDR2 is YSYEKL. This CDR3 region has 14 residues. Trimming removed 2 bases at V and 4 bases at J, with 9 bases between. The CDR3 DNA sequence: TGCGCCAGCAGCCAATGGGGGGGCGGAAACACCATATATTTT. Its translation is CASSQWGGGNTIYF.

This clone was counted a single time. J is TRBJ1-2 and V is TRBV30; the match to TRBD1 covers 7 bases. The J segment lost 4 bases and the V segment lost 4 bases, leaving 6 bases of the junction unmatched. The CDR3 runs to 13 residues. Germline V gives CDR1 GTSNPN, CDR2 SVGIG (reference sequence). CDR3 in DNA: TGTGCCTGGACCGGACAGGTCCTCTATGGCTACACCTTC. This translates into CAWTGQVLYGYTF.

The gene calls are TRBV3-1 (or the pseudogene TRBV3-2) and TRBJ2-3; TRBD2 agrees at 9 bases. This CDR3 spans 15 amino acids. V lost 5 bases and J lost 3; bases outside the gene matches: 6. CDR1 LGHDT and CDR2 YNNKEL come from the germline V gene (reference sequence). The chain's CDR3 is CASSGGGGRTDTQYF. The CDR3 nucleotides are TGTGCCAGCAGCGGCGGGGGGGGCCGAACAGATACGCAGTATTTT.

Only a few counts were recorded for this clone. The CDR3, as DNA: TGCGCCAGCAGTCGGTCTACTAATGAAAAACTGTTTTTT. Protein product: CASSRSTNEKLFF. The rearrangement uses TRBV10-2 and TRBJ1-4; D call uncertain. V lost 5 bases, J lost 2 bases, and 6 bases lay in between. Germline-derived CDR1 and CDR2 are WSHSY and SAAADI. This CDR3 is built from 13 residues.

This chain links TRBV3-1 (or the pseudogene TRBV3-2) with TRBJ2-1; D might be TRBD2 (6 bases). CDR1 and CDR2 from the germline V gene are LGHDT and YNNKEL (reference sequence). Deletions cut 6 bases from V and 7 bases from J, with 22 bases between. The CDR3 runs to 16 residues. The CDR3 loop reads CASRRISRDFENEQFF. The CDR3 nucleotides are TGTGCCAGCAGACGGATTTCCCGGGACTTTGAAAATGAGCAGTTCTTC.

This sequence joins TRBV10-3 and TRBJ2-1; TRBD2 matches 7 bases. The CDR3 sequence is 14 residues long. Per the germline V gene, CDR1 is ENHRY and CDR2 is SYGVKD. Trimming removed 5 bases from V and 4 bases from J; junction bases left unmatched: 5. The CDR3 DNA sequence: TGTGCCATCAGTACGGGACTAACATACAATGAGCAGTTCTTC. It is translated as CAISTGLTYNEQFF.

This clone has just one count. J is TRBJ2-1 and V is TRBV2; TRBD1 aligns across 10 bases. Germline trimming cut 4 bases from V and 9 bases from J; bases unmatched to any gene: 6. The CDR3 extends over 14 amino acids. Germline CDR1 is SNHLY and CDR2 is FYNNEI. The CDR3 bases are TGTGCCAGCAGTGTACAAGGACAGGGGGGTGAGCAGTTCTTC. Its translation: CASSVQGQGGEQFF.

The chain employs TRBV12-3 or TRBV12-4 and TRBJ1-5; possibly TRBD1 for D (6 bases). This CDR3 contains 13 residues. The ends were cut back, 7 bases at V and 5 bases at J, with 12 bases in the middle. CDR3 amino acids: CASTSDSYQPQHF. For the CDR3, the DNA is TGTGCCAGCACCTCGGACAGTTATCAGCCCCAGCATTTT.

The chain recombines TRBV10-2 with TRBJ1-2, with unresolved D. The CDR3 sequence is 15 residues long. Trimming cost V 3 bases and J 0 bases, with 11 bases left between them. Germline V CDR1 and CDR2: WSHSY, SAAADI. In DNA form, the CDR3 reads TGCGCCAGCAGTGACCACAGAGCTGCTAACTATGGCTACACCTTC. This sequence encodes CASSDHRAANYGYTF.

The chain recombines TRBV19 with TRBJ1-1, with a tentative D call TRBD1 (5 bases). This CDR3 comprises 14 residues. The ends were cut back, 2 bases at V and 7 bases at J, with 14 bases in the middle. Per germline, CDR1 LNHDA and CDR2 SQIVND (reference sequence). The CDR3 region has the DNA TGTGCCAGTAGTATAAGCGGGGCGGCGGGTGAAGCTTTCTTT. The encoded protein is CASSISGAAGEAFF.

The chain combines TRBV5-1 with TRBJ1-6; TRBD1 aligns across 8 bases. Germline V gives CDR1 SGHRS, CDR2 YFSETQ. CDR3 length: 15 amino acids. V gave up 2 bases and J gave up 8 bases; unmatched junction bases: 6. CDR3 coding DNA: TGCGCCAGCAGCTTAGACAGGGGAGGCGATTCACCCCTCCACTTT. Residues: CASSLDRGGDSPLHF.

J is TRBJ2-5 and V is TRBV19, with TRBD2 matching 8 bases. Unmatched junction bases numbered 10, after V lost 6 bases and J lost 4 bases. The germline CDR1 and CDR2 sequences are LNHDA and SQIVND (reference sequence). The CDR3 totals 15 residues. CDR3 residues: CASRHPGLVAETQYF. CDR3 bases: TGTGCCAGTAGGCACCCGGGACTAGTCGCAGAGACCCAGTACTTC.

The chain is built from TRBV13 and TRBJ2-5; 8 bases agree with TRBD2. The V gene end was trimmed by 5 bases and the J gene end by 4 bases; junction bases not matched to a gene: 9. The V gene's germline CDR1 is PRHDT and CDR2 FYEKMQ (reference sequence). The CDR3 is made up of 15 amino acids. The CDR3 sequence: CASSHITSGGETQYF. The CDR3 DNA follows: TGTGCCAGCAGCCATATTACTAGCGGAGGAGAGACCCAGTACTTC.